The rows below give T cell receptor beta chains drawn from one sample of a study of cytotoxic CD8 clonotypes in ibrutinib-treated CLL. The protocol was immunoSEQ multiplex PCR, while the TCRdb copy is restricted to in-frame clones and leaves out a portion. The sample holds a few hundred thousand clones, around four fifths seen once. The input for sequencing was PBMCs, taken before ibrutinib treatment. These receptor sequences come from a human donor with chronic lymphocytic leukemia. Each CDR3 is given with its conserved first and last residue. Each record gives: J gene, clone size, V gene, D gene, CDR3 length, CDR3 protein, CDR3 DNA. A D gene is named only where the DNA matches it firmly. The listing skips clone size in some rows; elsewhere it reads once, few, many or a size class.

TRBJ2-1,NA,TRBV6-6,TRBD2,16,CASSYGLAGVVNEQFF,TGTGCCAGCAGTTACGGCTTAGCGGGAGTGGTAAATGAGCAGTTCTTC
TRBJ2-5,NA,TRBV30,NA,12,CAWSVRGETQYF,TGTGCCTGGAGTGTACGCGGGGAGACCCAGTACTTC
TRBJ1-2,once,TRBV25-1,TRBD1,14,CASSAGTGAYGYTF,TGTGCCAGCAGTGCCGGGACAGGGGCCTATGGCTACACCTTC
TRBJ1-2,NA,TRBV4-3,NA,15,CASSQDPRALDGYTF,TGCGCCAGCAGCCAAGATCCCAGGGCCCTGGATGGCTACACCTTC
TRBJ2-7,NA,TRBV19,NA,13,CASSMSGFGEQYF,TGTGCCAGTAGTATGTCAGGTTTTGGCGAGCAGTACTTC
TRBJ2-1,NA,TRBV25-1,NA,14,CASSELAGGDEQFF,TGTGCCAGCAGTGAATTGGCAGGAGGGGATGAGCAGTTCTTC
TRBJ1-5,NA,TRBV10-3,NA,13,CAISGNSNQPQHF,TGTGCCATCAGTGGGAACAGCAATCAGCCCCAGCATTTT
TRBJ1-5,NA,TRBV5-6,NA,16,CASSLAPGGGNQPQHF,TGTGCCAGCAGCTTGGCCCCCGGCGGGGGAAATCAGCCCCAGCATTTT
TRBJ1-5,NA,TRBV7-2,TRBD1,15,CASSLEGQRNQPQHF,TGTGCCAGCAGCTTAGAGGGACAGAGAAATCAGCCCCAGCATTTT
TRBJ2-5,NA,TRBV30,NA,14,CAWSVLGREETQYF,TGTGCCTGGAGTGTACTCGGCAGGGAAGAGACCCAGTACTTC
TRBJ1-5,NA,TRBV4-2,NA,13,CASSQQGTQPQHF,TGTGCCAGCAGCCAACAGGGGACCCAGCCCCAGCATTTT
TRBJ2-5,NA,TRBV5-4,TRBD2,16,CASRSEREGLEETQYF,TGTGCCAGCAGGAGTGAGCGGGAGGGCCTAGAAGAGACCCAGTACTTC
TRBJ2-7,NA,TRBV5-1,TRBD1,14,CASSYGDSMDEQYF,TGCGCCAGCAGTTACGGGGACAGTATGGACGAGCAGTACTTC
TRBJ2-3,once,TRBV28,NA,12,CASSLLSDTQYF,TGTGCCAGCAGTTTATTATCAGATACGCAGTATTTT
TRBJ2-7,NA,TRBV30,NA,15,CACLGGRKLSYEQYF,TGTGCCTGCCTTGGGGGTAGAAAACTCTCCTACGAGCAGTACTTC
TRBJ2-3,few,TRBV27,NA,14,CASSLSYSSDTQYF,TGTGCCAGCAGTTTATCTTACAGCTCAGATACGCAGTATTTT
TRBJ2-5,NA,TRBV30,TRBD2,15,CAWSPGGFYQETQYF,TGTGCCTGGAGCCCCGGGGGGTTTTACCAAGAGACCCAGTACTTC
TRBJ1-2,NA,TRBV11-3,TRBD1,14,CASSSQGGWYGYTF,TGTGCCAGCAGCTCGCAGGGGGGATGGTATGGCTACACCTTC
TRBJ2-4,once,TRBV19,TRBD2,18,CASSTGWGLAAAKNIQYF,TGTGCCAGTAGTACGGGGTGGGGACTAGCGGCCGCCAAAAACATTCAGTACTTC
TRBJ1-1,NA,TRBV6-1,NA,15,CASSEKGFGNTEAFF,TGTGCCAGCAGTGAAAAGGGGTTTGGGAACACTGAAGCTTTCTTT
TRBJ2-1,once,TRBV7-3,NA,18,CASSSPHPASLTYNEQFF,TGTGCCAGCAGCTCCCCGCACCCAGCTAGCCTCACCTACAATGAGCAGTTCTTC
TRBJ2-7,NA,TRBV15,TRBD2,16,CATSSPRLAGQYEQYF,TGTGCCACCAGCAGTCCTCGGCTAGCGGGGCAATACGAGCAGTACTTC
TRBJ2-3,NA,TRBV2,NA,13,CASSDGARDTQYF,TGTGCCAGCAGTGACGGTGCCCGAGATACGCAGTATTTT
TRBJ1-2,NA,TRBV30,NA,13,CAWNNLWGYGYTF,TGTGCCTGGAATAACCTCTGGGGGTATGGCTACACCTTC
TRBJ2-3,NA,TRBV4-2,TRBD2,15,CASSLTSGSTDTQYF,TGTGCCAGCAGCCTAACTAGCGGGAGCACAGATACGCAGTATTTT
TRBJ2-5,NA,TRBV5-1,TRBD1,13,CASSPDRGWTQYF,TGCGCCAGCAGCCCGGACAGGGGATGGACCCAGTACTTC
TRBJ2-2,NA,TRBV5-6,TRBD2,18,CASSLELWLAGATGELFF,TGTGCCAGCAGCTTGGAGCTATGGCTAGCGGGAGCCACCGGGGAGCTGTTTTTT
TRBJ2-5,once,TRBV10-3,TRBD2,15,CAISELAGGLETQYF,TGTGCCATCAGTGAACTAGCGGGAGGGCTAGAGACCCAGTACTTC
TRBJ2-2,once,TRBV29-1,NA,15,CSVAGTQRNTGELFF,TGCAGCGTTGCAGGGACCCAGAGGAACACCGGGGAGCTGTTTTTT